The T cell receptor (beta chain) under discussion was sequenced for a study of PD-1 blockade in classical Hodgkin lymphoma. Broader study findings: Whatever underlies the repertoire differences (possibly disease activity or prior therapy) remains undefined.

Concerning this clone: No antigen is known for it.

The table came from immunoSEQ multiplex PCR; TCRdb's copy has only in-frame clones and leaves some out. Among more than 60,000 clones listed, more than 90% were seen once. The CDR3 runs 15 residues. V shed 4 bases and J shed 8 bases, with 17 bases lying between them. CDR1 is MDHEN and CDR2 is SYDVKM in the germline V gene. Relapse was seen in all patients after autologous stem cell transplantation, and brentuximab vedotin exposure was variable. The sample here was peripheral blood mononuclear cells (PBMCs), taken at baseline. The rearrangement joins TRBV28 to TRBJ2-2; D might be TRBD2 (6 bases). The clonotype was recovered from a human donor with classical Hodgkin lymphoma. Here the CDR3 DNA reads TGTGCCAGCAGTTCCCCCCCCGCGGGGAAGGGGGAGCTGTTTTTT. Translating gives CASSSPPAGKGELFF.